The next 9 T cell receptor beta chains were all read from a single sample in a study of long-term antiretroviral therapy in people with HIV. The immunoSEQ assay was v3.0, run at survey level. Only in-frame clones appear in the TCRdb table, and some are missing; sequencing was by immunoSEQ multiplex PCR. The sample lists 20,000 or so clones; about 76% were seen once. Here the sequenced sample was unsorted PBMCs, taken 0.1 years before starting antiretroviral therapy. Every receptor here comes from a man in his forties or fifties with HIV.

The J gene is TRBJ2-5, the V gene TRBV6-5; 7 nucleotides align to TRBD1. CDR1 and CDR2 (germline): MNHEY, SVGAGI. This CDR3 contains 14 residues. V lost 2 bases and J lost 5; bases outside the gene matches: 5. CDR3 sequence: CASSYRRGRETQYF. In DNA form, the CDR3 reads TGTGCCAGCAGTTACCGTAGGGGGCGGGAGACCCAGTACTTC.

V usage is TRBV25-1 and J usage is TRBJ1-4; D remains unclear. There are 14 residues in the CDR3. V shed 8 bases and J shed 3 bases, with 13 bases lying between them. The germline gives CDR1 MGHDK, CDR2 SYGVNS. The CDR3 here is CASGRPGPNEKLFF. The CDR3 nucleotides read TGTGCCAGCGGTCGGCCGGGTCCTAATGAAAAACTGTTTTTT.

This sequence joins TRBV6-5 and TRBJ2-1; maybe TRBD1 (7 bases). CDR1 MNHEY and CDR2 SVGAGI come from the germline V gene. The CDR3 sequence is 14 residues long. The V end lost 6 bases, the J end lost 10 bases, and 19 bases lay between the germline ends. Here the CDR3 reads CASRAGQRKVEQFF. In DNA form, the CDR3 reads TGTGCCAGCAGGGCGGGACAGCGAAAGGTCGAGCAGTTCTTC.

CDR3 protein: CASSSTVQETQYF. The DNA for the CDR3 is TGCGCCAGCAGCTCGACAGTTCAAGAGACCCAGTACTTC. The rearrangement joins TRBV5-1 to TRBJ2-5; the D gene is possibly TRBD1 (5 bases). The CDR3 is made up of 13 amino acids. V lost 3 bases and J 2 bases, leaving 8 bases between the germline ends. In germline, CDR1 is SGHRS, CDR2 YFSETQ. Full variable domain (outside the CDR3, taken from reference TRBV5-1 and TRBJ2-5): KAGVTQTPRYLIKTRGQQVTLSCSPISGHRSVSWYQQTPGQGLQFLFEYFSETQRNKGNFPGRFSGRQFSNSRSEMNVSTLELGDSALYLCASSSTVQETQYFGPGTRLLVL.

This clone was recorded once. The rearrangement uses TRBV5-5 and TRBJ2-5; D is perhaps TRBD1 (6 bases). V was shortened by 2 bases and J by 5 bases, with 16 bases between the two germline ends. The CDR3 has 15 amino acids. Germline loops: CDR1 SGHKS, CDR2 YYEKEE (reference sequence). The CDR3 nucleotides are TGTGCCAGCAGCTTCAAACAGGGTAATGGGGAGACCCAGTACTTC. Protein product: CASSFKQGNGETQYF.

This sequence joins TRBV9 and TRBJ1-2; the D is unclear. Trimming took off 0 bases at V and 7 bases at J, with 10 bases between the two ends. Germline assignment: CDR1 SGDLS and CDR2 YYNGEE. The CDR3 has 13 residues. The CDR3: CASSVGPTGGYTF. The CDR3 nucleotides read TGTGCCAGCAGCGTAGGACCGACGGGTGGCTACACCTTC.

The chain links TRBV7-8 to TRBJ2-4, with TRBD1 identical over 10 bases. Germline CDR1 and CDR2: SGHVS and FQNEAQ. Trimming took 5 bases from V and 5 from J; bases not matched to a gene: 6. The CDR3 length is 15 residues. CDR3 in DNA: TGTGCCAGCAGCCAACCCGGGACAGGGGAAAACATTCAGTACTTC. Translation: CASSQPGTGENIQYF.

The rearrangement links TRBV7-2 to TRBJ1-2; TRBD1 aligns across 9 bases. V dropped 5 bases and J dropped 8; count of bases not matched to a gene: 6. This CDR3 is built from 13 residues. Germline V gene lookup returns CDR1 SGHTA and CDR2 FQGNSA. The CDR3: CASSLGTGRGYTF. CDR3 coding DNA: TGTGCCAGCAGCCTTGGGACAGGGAGAGGCTACACCTTC.

The chain carries TRBV13 and TRBJ1-2; a possible D gene is TRBD1 (6 bases). V lost 7 bases, J lost 8 bases, and 17 bases lay in between. The CDR3 is made up of 13 amino acids. Looked up from germline, CDR1 is PRHDT and CDR2 is FYEKMQ (reference sequence). The CDR3 nucleotides read TGTGCCAGCACCGAACAGGGCTCAGAAGGCTACACCTTC. Protein: CASTEQGSEGYTF.